What follows are 13 T cell receptor beta chains derived from one specimen sequenced in a study of CD8 T cells in ankylosing spondylitis. Regarding the study as a whole: Seemingly distinctive of ankylosing spondylitis blood was a TCR beta motif formed by eight highly homologous variants.

TCRdb called the 5' RACE reads again in MiXCR, with one record for every CDR3 protein. This sample has a few hundred thousand distinct CDR3 sequences, with about a sixth found just once. No antigen has been identified for these receptors. The sequenced material came from blood, either unsorted or a sorted T cell fraction (not recorded which). The receptors stem from a male donor with ankylosing spondylitis.

This clonotype occurred many times. This chain joins TRBV7-8 and TRBJ2-1; possible D gene TRBD1, 6 bases. In germline, CDR1 is SGHVS, CDR2 FQNEAQ. Trimming took off 5 bases at V and 8 bases at J, with 16 bases between the two ends. The CDR3 runs to 14 residues. CDR3 bases: TGTGCCAGCAGCCCGAAGGGGGATGGGCATGAGCAGTTCTTC. Its protein product is CASSPKGDGHEQFF.

Ten or more counts support this clonotype. The genes are TRBV18 and TRBJ1-5; D is unresolved. This CDR3 has 14 amino acids. Between the trimmed V and J ends, which lost 3 bases and 0 bases, there was a span of 6 bases. Germline V CDR1 and CDR2: KGHSH, LQKENI. This CDR3 reads CASSPGSSNQPQHF. CDR3 nucleotides: TGTGCCAGCTCACCGGGGAGTAGCAATCAGCCCCAGCATTTT.

This clonotype was seen repeatedly, ten times or more. This chain uses TRBV12-3 or TRBV12-4 with TRBJ1-1; unclear D gene. This CDR3 is 11 amino acids long. Trimming shortened V by 3 bases and J by 11 bases, and 10 bases separated the two germline ends. The CDR3 nucleotides are TGTGCCAGCAGTTTCTATACTAGGGCTTTCTTT. Translated, it gives CASSFYTRAFF.

This chain joins TRBV28 and TRBJ1-6, with D hard to call. Trimming stripped 3 bases from V and 8 bases from J, with 11 bases between. CDR1 MDHEN and CDR2 SYDVKM come from the germline V gene. The CDR3 has 14 amino acids. The DNA of the CDR3 is TGTGCCAGCAGTTTCCGTCGGAGTTATTCACCCCTCCACTTT. It is translated as CASSFRRSYSPLHF. Supplemented by reference TRBV28 and TRBJ1-6, the full variable domain reads DVKVTQSSRYLVKRTGEKVFLECVQDMDHENMFWYRQDPGLGLRLIYFSYDVKMKEKGDIPEGYSVSREKKERFSLILESASTNQTSMYLCASSFRRSYSPLHFGNGTRLTVT.

The rearrangement links TRBV20-1 to TRBJ1-1; D is perhaps TRBD1 (5 bases). The CDR3 sequence is 15 residues long. V was clipped by 2 bases and J by 1 base, with 14 bases between them. Per germline, CDR1 DFQATT and CDR2 SNEGSKA (reference sequence). CDR3 loop: CSARYRLGRNTEAFF. The CDR3 coding sequence is TGCAGTGCTAGATACAGGTTGGGCCGGAACACTGAAGCTTTCTTT.

The rearrangement links TRBV12-3 or TRBV12-4 to TRBJ2-2, with unresolved D. This CDR3 comprises 13 residues. The V gene lost 3 bases and the J gene lost 4 bases, with 6 bases spanning the gap. The CDR3 is CASSFPITGELFF. As DNA, the CDR3 is TGTGCCAGCAGTTTTCCCATCACCGGGGAGCTGTTTTTT.

The table lists this clonotype with many counts. The chain carries TRBV7-8 and TRBJ2-4; the D gene could be TRBD1 or TRBD2 (7 bases each). Between the trimmed V and J ends, which lost 5 bases and 4 bases, there was a span of 12 bases. The CDR3 runs to 14 residues. Germline assignment: CDR1 SGHVS and CDR2 FQNEAQ. The CDR3 coding sequence is TGTGCCAGCAGCCGACAGGGAGGGAAAAACATTCAGTACTTC. Translation gives CASSRQGGKNIQYF.

This clonotype has more than one count but fewer than ten. This sequence joins TRBV6-5 and TRBJ1-1; tentatively, D is TRBD1 (5 bases). Germline V gives CDR1 MNHEY, CDR2 SVGAGI. Trimming took 2 bases from V and 6 from J, leaving 16 bases between them. The CDR3 covers 15 residues. The DNA for the CDR3 is TGTGCCAGCAGTTACGTCCAATGGGACTCGTCTGAAGCTTTCTTT. Encoded protein: CASSYVQWDSSEAFF.

This chain links TRBV11-3 with TRBJ2-1; TRBD2 might be the D (6 bases). Between the trimmed V and J ends, which lost 5 bases and 0 bases, there was a span of 11 bases. CDR1 SGHNT and CDR2 YENEEA come from the germline V gene. There are 15 residues in the CDR3. CDR3 loop: CASSKLAGSYNEQFF. In nucleotides, the CDR3 is TGTGCCAGCAGCAAACTAGCTGGCTCCTACAATGAGCAGTTCTTC.

This chain joins TRBV5-1 and TRBJ2-2; no firm D call. Germline loops: CDR1 SGHRS, CDR2 YFSETQ. This CDR3 has 18 amino acids. V lost 4 bases and J lost 4, with 23 bases in between. DNA of the CDR3: TGCGCCAGCAGCCCGGCGGTTCTAGGAACCTCAGGCACCGGGGAGCTGTTTTTT. Residues: CASSPAVLGTSGTGELFF.

This clonotype was seen a few times. J is TRBJ2-3 and V is TRBV29-1; D is possibly TRBD2 (6 bases). The CDR3 consists of 10 residues. Germline V gene data show CDR1 as SQVTM and CDR2 as ANQGSEA. V shed 4 bases and J shed 9 bases, with 8 bases lying between them. CDR3 DNA sequence: TGCAGCGTTGTACGGGGGACGCAGTATTTT. This translates into CSVVRGTQYF.

The chain uses TRBV20-1 and TRBJ2-5, with D hard to call. Trimming removed 6 bases from V and 2 bases from J, with 19 bases in between. Germline V gene sequence: CDR1 DFQATT, CDR2 SNEGSKA (reference sequence). CDR3 length equals 15 residues. The DNA of the CDR3 is TGCAGTGCGAGAAGGACGGACGTACCACAAGAGACCCAGTACTTC. It is translated as CSARRTDVPQETQYF.

The chain combines TRBV5-4 with TRBJ2-5; D call uncertain. In germline, CDR1 is SGHNT, CDR2 YYREEE (reference sequence). The CDR3 runs 11 residues. Trimming took off 3 bases at V and 3 bases at J, with 3 bases between the two ends. The CDR3 DNA sequence: TGTGCCAGCAGCTGGGAAGAGACCCAGTACTTC. This gives the protein CASSWEETQYF.